These 13 T cell receptor beta chains were all obtained from the same sample, sequenced in a study of cytomegalovirus exposure and HLA in healthy donors. Vbeta (60) and Jbeta (13) primers were used in the PCR. Only in-frame clones appear in the TCRdb table, and some are missing; sequencing was by immunoSEQ multiplex PCR. This sample carries fewer than 200,000 clones, 75% to 80% of them seen once, and the ten largest clones take around 1%. Sequencing was performed on PBMCs. Source of these receptors: a woman in her forties or fifties in good health and CMV-seropositive.

This clone appeared once. V usage is TRBV6-1 and J usage is TRBJ2-7, with D possibly matching TRBD1 (6 bases). Germline V gene lookup returns CDR1 MNHNS and CDR2 SASEGT. Deletions cut 6 bases from V and 3 bases from J, with 9 bases between. This CDR3 region has 12 residues. The CDR3 region has the DNA TGTGCCAGCAGCCCACAGGGCTACGAGCAGTACTTC. This translates into CASSPQGYEQYF.

This chain joins TRBV29-1 and TRBJ2-5; 8 nucleotides align to TRBD1. Germline V gene data show CDR1 as SQVTM and CDR2 as ANQGSEA. V lost 6 bases, J lost 5 bases, and 5 bases stayed unmatched. The CDR3 runs to 12 residues. Written as DNA, the CDR3 is TGCAGCGTGGCAGGGGGCGCGGAGACCCAGTACTTC. This codes for CSVAGGAETQYF.

The chain's CDR3 is CASSGTGLRGYYTF. Written as DNA, the CDR3 is TGTGCCAGCAGTGGTACGGGACTTCGGGGCTACTACACCTTC. The chain recombines TRBV25-1 with TRBJ1-2; D may be TRBD1 (5 bases). The ends were cut back, 4 bases at V and 10 bases at J, with 19 bases in the middle. Germline CDR1 is MGHDK and CDR2 is SYGVNS. This CDR3 has 14 residues.

This rearrangement joins TRBV4-3 to TRBJ2-7; a possible D gene is TRBD1 (5 bases). The length of the CDR3 is 16 residues. Trimming cost V 0 bases and J 2 bases, with 14 bases left between them. Germline lookup yields CDR1 LGHNA and CDR2 YSLEER. CDR3 protein: CASSQDSLAGTYEQYF. The CDR3 DNA reads TGCGCCAGCAGCCAAGATTCCCTTGCAGGGACCTACGAGCAGTACTTC.

V and J are TRBV18 and TRBJ2-7; the D gene is possibly TRBD1 (5 bases). CDR1 is KGHSH and CDR2 is LQKENI in the germline V gene. Deletions cut 4 bases from V and 7 bases from J, with 8 bases between. CDR3 size: 11 residues. The CDR3 loop reads CASSLRTEQYF. The CDR3 bases are TGTGCCAGCTCACTACGGACAGAGCAGTACTTC.

This clone was detected only a few times. This chain links TRBV9 with TRBJ2-7, with D perhaps matching TRBD1 (6 bases). The CDR3 has 13 residues. The germline V gene has CDR1 SGDLS and CDR2 YYNGEE. V was clipped by 2 bases and J by 7 bases, with 13 bases between them. CDR3 DNA: TGTGCCAGCAGCGTTCAGGGGCTTGGGGAGCAGTACTTC. This gives the protein CASSVQGLGEQYF.

V gene TRBV7-2 combines with J gene TRBJ1-3; 10 bases align to TRBD1. The CDR3 extends over 16 amino acids. V was clipped by 3 bases and J by 4 bases; unmatched bases: 6. The germline gives CDR1 SGHTA, CDR2 FQGNSA. The CDR3 loop reads CASSLAGQGVGNTIYF. The CDR3 DNA follows: TGTGCCAGCAGCTTGGCCGGACAGGGGGTCGGAAACACCATATATTTT.

The count of this clone is one. The chain links TRBV13 to TRBJ1-1; 10 bases map to TRBD1. V lost 6 bases to trimming and J lost 1 base; unmatched junction nucleotides: 14. The CDR3 length is 18 residues. Germline V CDR1 and CDR2: PRHDT, FYEKMQ (reference sequence). CDR3 loop: CASRQIPGQGIANTEAFF. For the CDR3, the DNA is TGTGCCAGCAGACAAATACCGGGACAGGGGATTGCGAACACTGAAGCTTTCTTT.

On this clone: In the same sample, other DNA sequences code for this CDR3. CDR3 nucleotide sequence: TGTGCCAGCCGACAGGGAGCGAGCAATCAGCCCCAGCATTTT. It encodes CASRQGASNQPQHF. This sequence joins TRBV7-8 and TRBJ1-5; 7 positions agree with TRBD1. Germline V gene sequence: CDR1 SGHVS, CDR2 FQNEAQ. Germline trimming cut 8 bases from V and 1 base from J; bases unmatched to any gene: 5. This CDR3 is 14 amino acids long. Combining the CDR3 with reference TRBV7-8 and TRBJ1-5 gives the whole variable domain GAGVSQSPRYKVAKRGQDVALRCDPISGHVSLFWYQQALGQGPEFLTYFQNEAQLDKSGLPSDRFFAERPEGSVSTLKIQRTQQEDSAVYLCASRQGASNQPQHFGDGTRLSIL.

This clone has a single count. The chain has TRBV7-3 and TRBJ2-3; possibly TRBD1 for D (6 bases). The V gene lost 2 bases and the J gene lost 0 bases, with 12 bases spanning the gap. Looked up from germline, CDR1 is SGHTA and CDR2 is FQGTGA. The CDR3 contains 16 residues. The CDR3 coding sequence is TGTGCCAGCAGCTTATTAGGGGGTTCTAGCACAGATACGCAGTATTTT. This sequence encodes CASSLLGGSSTDTQYF.

This rearrangement joins TRBV19 to TRBJ1-1, with TRBD1 identical over 8 bases. In germline, CDR1 is LNHDA, CDR2 SQIVND (reference sequence). The CDR3 is made up of 14 amino acids. The trim removed 3 bases at V and 10 bases at J, leaving 10 bases unmatched. The DNA of the CDR3 is TGTGCCAGTAGTATTACTGGCCAGGGGGCAGGAGCTTTCTTT. It translates to CASSITGQGAGAFF.

J is TRBJ2-3 and V is TRBV2; 7 bases match TRBD1. CDR3 length: 17 residues. V shed 8 bases and J 0 bases; nucleotides not matched to a gene: 14. The V gene's germline CDR1 is SNHLY and CDR2 FYNNEI. The CDR3: CASGLLRGGLSTDTQYF. As DNA, the CDR3 is TGTGCCAGCGGGCTCCTGAGAGGGGGCCTCAGCACAGATACGCAGTATTTT.

The genes are TRBV28 and TRBJ1-2; TRBD1 matches at 7 bases. V shed 6 bases and J 8 bases; nucleotides not matched to a gene: 12. The CDR3 is made up of 14 amino acids. Germline V gene data show CDR1 as MDHEN and CDR2 as SYDVKM. CDR3 region: CASRTGMVVAGYTF. CDR3 nucleotides: TGTGCCAGCAGGACAGGGATGGTCGTTGCGGGCTACACCTTC.